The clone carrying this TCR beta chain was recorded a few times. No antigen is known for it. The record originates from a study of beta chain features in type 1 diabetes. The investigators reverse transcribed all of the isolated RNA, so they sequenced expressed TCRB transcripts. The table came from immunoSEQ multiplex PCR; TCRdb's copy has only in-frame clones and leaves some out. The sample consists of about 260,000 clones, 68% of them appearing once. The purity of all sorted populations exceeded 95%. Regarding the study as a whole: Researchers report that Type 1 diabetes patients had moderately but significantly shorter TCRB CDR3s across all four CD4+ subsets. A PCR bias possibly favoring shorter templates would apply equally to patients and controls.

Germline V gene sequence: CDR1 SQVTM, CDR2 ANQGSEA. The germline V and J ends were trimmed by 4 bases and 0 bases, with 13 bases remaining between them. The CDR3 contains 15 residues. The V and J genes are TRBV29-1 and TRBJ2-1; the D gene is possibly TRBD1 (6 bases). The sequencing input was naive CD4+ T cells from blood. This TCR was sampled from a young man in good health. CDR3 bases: TGCAGCGTTGTTCGACAGGAGTTCTCCTACAATGAGCAGTTCTTC. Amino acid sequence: CSVVRQEFSYNEQFF.